The 32 T cell receptor beta chains below all came from one sample that was sequenced in a study of blood T cell repertoires in COVID-19. Sequencing used immunoSEQ multiplex PCR; TCRdb keeps in-frame clones, though not all of them. The table includes under 200,000 clones, around 84% detected once. The specimen sequenced was peripheral blood. Every receptor here comes from a woman between 55 and 75 years old with COVID-19, enrolled during active disease.

The J gene is TRBJ1-2, the V gene TRBV2; TRBD1 is a possible D gene (6 bases). The V end was cut by 7 bases, the J end by 4 bases, with 22 bases between. The germline V gene encodes CDR1 SNHLY and CDR2 FYNNEI. This CDR3 comprises 16 residues. CDR3 DNA: TGTGCCAGCATGCGAGGGGGAACAGGGATAGGCTATGGCTACACCTTC. Protein product: CASMRGGTGIGYGYTF.

V gene TRBV10-3 combines with J gene TRBJ2-2, with D possibly being TRBD1 (5 bases). Trimming removed 7 bases at V and 0 bases at J, with 12 bases between. Germline V CDR1 and CDR2: ENHRY, SYGVKD. The CDR3 loop spans 15 amino acids. The CDR3 DNA follows: TGTGCCATCAAGGGCGGACATTCGAACACCGGGGAGCTGTTTTTT. It codes for CAIKGGHSNTGELFF.

The gene calls are TRBV7-9 and TRBJ2-2, with 10 bases fitting TRBD2. V was pared by 5 bases and J by 5 bases, with 11 bases of the junction left unmatched. CDR1 SEHNR and CDR2 FQNEAQ come from the germline V gene (reference sequence). The CDR3 runs 17 residues. This CDR3 reads CASSPASGGPGTGELFF. The CDR3 DNA sequence: TGTGCCAGCAGCCCAGCTAGCGGGGGCCCCGGGACCGGGGAGCTGTTTTTT. Supplemented by reference TRBV7-9 and TRBJ2-2, the full variable domain reads DTGVSQNPRHKITKRGQNVTFRCDPISEHNRLYWYRQTLGQGPEFLTYFQNEAQLEKSRLLSDRFSAERPKGSFSTLEIQRTEQGDSAMYLCASSPASGGPGTGELFFGEGSRLTVL.

The V and J genes are TRBV5-8 and TRBJ1-5; D gene uncertain. Germline assignment: CDR1 SGHTS and CDR2 YDEGEE. V was pared by 4 bases and J by 2 bases, with 13 bases between. The CDR3 is made up of 15 amino acids. CDR3 residues: CASSPARAGNQPQHF. In DNA, the CDR3 is TGTGCCAGCAGCCCCGCGCGGGCCGGCAATCAGCCCCAGCATTTT.

This clone was detected a few times. The rearrangement uses TRBV7-3 and TRBJ2-1, with D hard to call. Germline-derived CDR1 and CDR2 are SGHTA and FQGTGA. V dropped 3 bases and J dropped 6 bases, with 24 bases sitting between them. The CDR3 consists of 18 residues. CDR3 in DNA: TGTGCCAGCAGCTTGGGTTCCCCGGGTACTCCCTTCGTCAATGAGCAGTTCTTC. Translating gives CASSLGSPGTPFVNEQFF.

This clone was observed many times. The chain employs TRBV18 and TRBJ1-2, with 9 nucleotides matching TRBD1. Per the germline V gene, CDR1 is KGHSH and CDR2 is LQKENI. The CDR3 spans 15 residues. V lost 0 bases, J lost 7 bases, and 6 bases stayed unmatched. CDR3 bases: TGTGCCAGCTCACCACCGGACAGGGGCATTGGTGGCTACACCTTC. As protein: CASSPPDRGIGGYTF.

This sequence joins TRBV28 and TRBJ2-2; D is possibly TRBD2 (7 bases). V was clipped by 6 bases and J by 8 bases, with 22 bases between them. The germline gives CDR1 MDHEN, CDR2 SYDVKM. This CDR3 region has 16 residues. CDR3 sequence reads: CASSIGTSGKVGELFF. The CDR3 DNA follows: TGTGCCAGCAGCATAGGGACAAGCGGGAAAGTTGGGGAGCTGTTTTTT.

The V gene is TRBV27, the J gene TRBJ1-5; D is possibly TRBD1 (6 bases). There are 15 residues in the CDR3. V lost 0 bases and J lost 4, with 10 bases in between. Germline-derived CDR1 and CDR2 are MNHEY and SMNVEV (reference sequence). The CDR3 region has the DNA TGTGCCAGCAGTTTATCCAGGGGCAGGAATCAGCCCCAGCATTTT. This gives the protein CASSLSRGRNQPQHF.

J is TRBJ2-7 and V is TRBV6-5; 10 bases match TRBD1. This CDR3 is built from 16 residues. The V segment lost 0 bases and the J segment 2 bases; nucleotides outside the gene matches: 4. Germline V lookup: CDR1 MNHEY, CDR2 SVGAGI. Written as DNA, the CDR3 is TGTGCCAGCAGTTACTCGAGGGACAGGGGAACCTACGAGCAGTACTTC. It yields the protein CASSYSRDRGTYEQYF.

The V gene is TRBV5-1, the J gene TRBJ1-1, with TRBD1 matching 7 bases. The CDR3 contains 14 residues. The ends lost 1 base at V and 4 bases at J; junction bases unmatched: 4. The germline gives CDR1 SGHRS, CDR2 YFSETQ. Here the CDR3 reads CASSLIRGPTEAFF. CDR3 in DNA: TGCGCCAGCAGCTTGATTAGGGGGCCCACTGAAGCTTTCTTT.

The chain couples TRBV5-1 to TRBJ2-5, with D maybe TRBD2 (5 bases). V lost 4 bases, J lost 10 bases, and 20 bases lay in between. CDR3 size: 14 residues. CDR1 and CDR2 (germline): SGHRS, YFSETQ. CDR3 sequence: CASSTGKAFEGQYF. The CDR3 DNA reads TGCGCCAGCAGCACGGGTAAGGCCTTCGAGGGCCAGTACTTC.

J is TRBJ1-2 and V is TRBV10-3; TRBD1 might be the D (6 bases). Germline V gene lookup returns CDR1 ENHRY and CDR2 SYGVKD. Between the trimmed V and J ends, which lost 7 bases and 5 bases, there was a span of 17 bases. There are 14 residues in the CDR3. The CDR3 region is CAINQAGEGYGYTF. The CDR3, as DNA: TGTGCCATCAATCAGGCAGGGGAGGGGTATGGCTACACCTTC.

V gene TRBV25-1 combines with J gene TRBJ2-2; 8 bases align to TRBD1. Germline V gene lookup returns CDR1 MGHDK and CDR2 SYGVNS. The CDR3 runs 17 residues. Unmatched junction bases numbered 10, after V lost 6 bases and J lost 1 base. The CDR3 loop reads CASRQTGAGWNTGELFF. The CDR3 bases are TGTGCCAGCAGACAGACAGGGGCGGGGTGGAACACCGGGGAGCTGTTTTTT.

The V gene is TRBV19, the J gene TRBJ2-1, with 12 bases matching TRBD2. J was trimmed by 7 bases and V by 4 bases; bases with no gene match: 5. Germline V gene lookup returns CDR1 LNHDA and CDR2 SQIVND (reference sequence). CDR3 size: 15 residues. The CDR3 region has the DNA TGTGCCAGTAGTACGACTAGCGGGAGTCGTAATGAGCAGTTCTTC. Protein sequence: CASSTTSGSRNEQFF. Full variable domain (rest looked up from reference TRBV19 and TRBJ2-1): DGGITQSPKYLFRKEGQNVTLSCEQNLNHDAMYWYRQDPGQGLRLIYYSQIVNDFQKGDIAEGYSVSREKKESFPLTVTSAQKNPTAFYLCASSTTSGSRNEQFFGPGTRLTVL.

The V call is TRBV7-2, the J call TRBJ1-2, with D perhaps matching TRBD1 (6 bases). Trimming removed 4 bases from V and 4 bases from J, with 10 bases in between. Germline values: CDR1 SGHTA, CDR2 FQGNSA. This CDR3 spans 13 amino acids. The CDR3 DNA is TGTGCCAGCAGCTCGGACAGATTCTATGGCTACACCTTC. Translation: CASSSDRFYGYTF.

The rearrangement links TRBV4-2 to TRBJ2-7, with 8 bases lining up with TRBD2. CDR3 length: 19 amino acids. Germline V gives CDR1 LGHNA, CDR2 YNFKEQ. V was pared by 4 bases and J by 2 bases, with 19 bases of the junction left unmatched. The CDR3 DNA is TGTGCCAGCAGCCTGGGGCTGGGACTAGTGAAAAGGAAGACCTACGAGCAGTACGTC. Translating it yields CASSLGLGLVKRKTYEQYV.

This sequence joins TRBV18 and TRBJ2-1; 7 nucleotides match TRBD1. V shed 3 bases and J 6 bases; nucleotides not matched to a gene: 8. Germline V gives CDR1 KGHSH, CDR2 LQKENI. This CDR3 has 15 residues. The CDR3 spells CASSPPTGLGNEQFF. The CDR3 bases are TGTGCCAGCTCACCCCCGACAGGGTTGGGCAATGAGCAGTTCTTC.

This clone occurred once. The J gene is TRBJ1-6, the V gene TRBV30; D possibly corresponds to TRBD1 (6 bases). The CDR3 runs 14 residues. V was trimmed by 3 bases and J by 5 bases, leaving 11 bases between them. Germline V gene sequence: CDR1 GTSNPN, CDR2 SVGIG (reference sequence). The CDR3 DNA follows: TGTGCCTGGAGGGCCGGACAGAATAATTCACCCCTCCACTTT. As protein: CAWRAGQNNSPLHF.

This clone was seen once. CDR3 DNA sequence: TGTGCCAGCAGTGAATATCTTAACTATGGCTACACCTTC. The encoded protein is CASSEYLNYGYTF. The chain is built from TRBV6-1 and TRBJ1-2; D ambiguous. The germline V gene encodes CDR1 MNHNS and CDR2 SASEGT. The CDR3 consists of 13 residues. The V and J ends lost 2 bases and 1 base respectively, with 5 bases between them.

This rearrangement joins TRBV29-1 to TRBJ1-2, with TRBD1 as a possible D gene (5 bases). From germline, CDR1 is SQVTM and CDR2 ANQGSEA. The V and J ends lost 7 bases and 2 bases respectively, with 20 bases between them. The CDR3 length is 15 residues. CDR3 coding DNA: TGCAGCGCCGAAATGGAATTGCGACAGAACTATGGCTACACCTTC. It yields the protein CSAEMELRQNYGYTF.

The rearrangement links TRBV10-3 to TRBJ1-1, with D possibly being TRBD1 (5 bases). V lost 2 bases to trimming and J lost 5 bases, with 18 bases between them. This CDR3 contains 16 residues. Germline V gene sequence: CDR1 ENHRY, CDR2 SYGVKD. The chain's CDR3 is CAISEPSGGSGTEAFF. For the CDR3, the DNA is TGTGCCATCAGTGAGCCCTCGGGGGGGAGTGGGACTGAAGCTTTCTTT.

This clone was observed once. The V call is TRBV7-3, the J call TRBJ2-5; D unclear. The germline V gene has CDR1 SGHTA and CDR2 FQGTGA. The CDR3 covers 13 residues. The V end lost 5 bases, the J end lost 4 bases, and 11 bases lay between the germline ends. As DNA, the CDR3 is TGTGCCAGCAGCCTCTGGGCCCGAGAGACCCAGTACTTC. This sequence encodes CASSLWARETQYF.

This clone was observed a few times. This CDR3 is CASSLVQPRSPLHF. In nucleotides, the CDR3 is TGTGCCAGCAGCTTAGTTCAGCCCAGGTCACCCCTCCACTTT. The J gene is TRBJ1-6, the V gene TRBV7-2; no reliable D call. V lost 1 base, J lost 10 bases, and 11 bases lay in between. Germline V gene data show CDR1 as SGHTA and CDR2 as FQGNSA. This CDR3 comprises 14 residues. The whole variable domain, remainder taken from reference TRBV7-2 and TRBJ1-6, is GAGVSQSPSNKVTEKGKDVELRCDPISGHTALYWYRQSLGQGLEFLIYFQGNSAPDKSGLPSDRFSAERTGGSVSTLTIQRTQQEDSAVYLCASSLVQPRSPLHFGNGTRLTVT.

The chain combines TRBV5-1 with TRBJ1-6, with a tentative D call TRBD1 (6 bases). V lost 4 bases and J 7 bases, leaving 15 bases between the germline ends. CDR3 size: 15 residues. Germline CDR1 reads SGHRS; CDR2 reads YFSETQ. The CDR3 DNA is TGCGCCAGCAGCCTGGCAGGGGTTAACAATTCACCCCTCCACTTT. This encodes CASSLAGVNNSPLHF.

This clone was counted many times. The gene calls are TRBV18 and TRBJ2-7; unclear D gene. Trimming left V 2 bases short and J 2 bases short, with 10 bases between. CDR1 and CDR2 from the germline V gene are KGHSH and LQKENI. This CDR3 is built from 14 residues. The CDR3 sequence: CASSPNPQTYEQYV. In DNA form, the CDR3 reads TGTGCCAGCTCACCAAATCCACAGACCTACGAGCAGTACGTC.

The rearrangement uses TRBV7-3 and TRBJ2-3; D perhaps matches TRBD2 (5 bases). Trimming took off 0 bases at V and 14 bases at J, with 15 bases between the two ends. Germline V lookup: CDR1 SGHTA, CDR2 FQGTGA. The length of the CDR3 is 13 residues. The CDR3 sequence is CASSLTLRGIMYF. The DNA of the CDR3 is TGTGCCAGCAGCTTAACGTTACGGGGAATAATGTATTTT.

A single count supports this clone. At the DNA level, this CDR3 is encoded by other sequences in the same sample as well. This chain uses TRBV7-9 with TRBJ1-5; D might be TRBD1 (5 bases). CDR3 length: 14 residues. Looked up from germline, CDR1 is SEHNR and CDR2 is FQNEAQ (reference sequence). The V gene lost 4 bases and the J gene lost 0 bases, with 7 bases spanning the gap. The CDR3 region is CASSSDSSNQPQHF. The CDR3 DNA sequence: TGTGCCAGCAGCTCAGACAGTAGCAATCAGCCCCAGCATTTT. The entire variable domain, with the rest obtained from reference TRBV7-9 and TRBJ1-5, is as follows: DTGVSQNPRHKITKRGQNVTFRCDPISEHNRLYWYRQTLGQGPEFLTYFQNEAQLEKSRLLSDRFSAERPKGSFSTLEIQRTEQGDSAMYLCASSSDSSNQPQHFGDGTRLSIL.

The chain combines TRBV15 with TRBJ2-2; 9 nucleotides match TRBD1. Per germline, CDR1 LNHNV and CDR2 YYDKDF (reference sequence). The CDR3 extends over 17 amino acids. After removal of 4 bases from V and 4 bases from J, the junction contained 10 bases not matched to a gene. CDR3 residues: CATSTPDRGWGTGELFF. The CDR3 nucleotides read TGTGCCACCAGCACGCCGGACAGGGGTTGGGGCACCGGGGAGCTGTTTTTT.

This clone was counted between two and nine times. The J gene is TRBJ2-7, the V gene TRBV6-1, with D perhaps matching TRBD2 (6 bases). From germline, CDR1 is MNHNS and CDR2 SASEGT. The V and J ends lost 4 bases and 0 bases respectively, with 19 bases between them. The CDR3 has 17 residues. The CDR3 loop is CASSVQVGRKSSYEQYV. In DNA form, the CDR3 reads TGTGCCAGCAGTGTCCAAGTGGGGAGGAAGAGCTCCTACGAGCAGTACGTC.

DNA for the CDR3: TGCGCCAGCAGCCAAGTTGAGGTAACACCCCTCCACTTT. It codes for CASSQVEVTPLHF. This rearrangement joins TRBV4-1 to TRBJ1-6; D remains unclear. CDR3 length: 13 amino acids. The V end was cut by 1 base, the J end by 11 bases, with 9 bases between. Germline CDR1 MGHRA, CDR2 YSYEKL.

The chain combines TRBV7-9 with TRBJ1-1, with TRBD1 matching 7 bases. There are 15 residues in the CDR3. Germline V CDR1 and CDR2: SEHNR, FQNEAQ (reference sequence). The junction had 13 bases not matched to a gene; V was cut back by 9 bases and J by 3 bases. CDR3 DNA: TGTGCCAGTCTTGGTTCGCACAGGGGTTACACTGAAGCTTTCTTT. It translates to CASLGSHRGYTEAFF.

The genes are TRBV6-4 and TRBJ1-1; maybe TRBD1 (6 bases). CDR1 and CDR2 (germline): MRHNA, SNTAGT. The CDR3 sequence is 13 residues long. V shed 6 bases and J shed 4 bases, with 12 bases lying between them. CDR3 in DNA: TGTGCCAGCAGGGCACAGGGAAGCACTGAAGCTTTCTTT. This translates into CASRAQGSTEAFF.